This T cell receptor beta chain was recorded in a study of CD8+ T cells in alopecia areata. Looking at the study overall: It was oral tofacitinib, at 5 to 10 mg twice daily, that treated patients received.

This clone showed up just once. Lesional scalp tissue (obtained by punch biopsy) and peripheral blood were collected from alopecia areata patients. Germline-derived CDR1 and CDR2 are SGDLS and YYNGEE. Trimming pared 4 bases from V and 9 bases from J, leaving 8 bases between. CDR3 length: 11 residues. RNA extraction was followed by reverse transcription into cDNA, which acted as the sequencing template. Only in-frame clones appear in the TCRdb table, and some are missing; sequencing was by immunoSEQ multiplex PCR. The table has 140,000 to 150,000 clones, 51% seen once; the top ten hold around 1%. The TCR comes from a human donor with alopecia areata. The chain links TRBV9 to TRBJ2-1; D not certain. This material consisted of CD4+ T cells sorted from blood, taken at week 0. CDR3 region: CASSPASEQFF. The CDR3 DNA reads TGTGCCAGCAGCCCGGCAAGTGAGCAGTTCTTC.